These 17 T cell receptor beta chains were all obtained from the same sample, sequenced in a study of cytomegalovirus exposure and HLA in healthy donors. PCR employed 60 Vbeta and 13 Jbeta primers. Assay: immunoSEQ multiplex PCR; the TCRdb copy retains only in-frame clones and omits some. The top ten clones hold around 2.5% of a sample with some 150,000 clones, over 75% of them seen once. Input material: PBMCs. Receptor source: a man aged 45-65 years in good health and CMV-seronegative.

The V and J genes are TRBV2 and TRBJ1-2, with D tentatively TRBD1 (5 bases). There are 17 residues in the CDR3. V was trimmed by 4 bases and J by 0 bases, leaving 18 bases between them. The germline V gene encodes CDR1 SNHLY and CDR2 FYNNEI. The CDR3 region has the DNA TGTGCCAGCAGTGCTCGACAGAAGGCTACAACTAACTATGGCTACACCTTC. The encoded protein is CASSARQKATTNYGYTF.

This clone was observed a few times. The chain joins TRBV4-1 to TRBJ2-7; TRBD2 aligns across 10 bases. Trimming took 1 base from V and 0 from J; bases not matched to a gene: 3. CDR3 size: 16 residues. Germline V gene lookup returns CDR1 MGHRA and CDR2 YSYEKL. CDR3 amino acids: CASSQGSSGSSYEQYF. The CDR3 DNA reads as TGCGCCAGCAGCCAAGGTTCTAGCGGGAGCTCCTACGAGCAGTACTTC.

The rearrangement joins TRBV27 to TRBJ2-1; D gene ambiguous. The CDR3 covers 12 residues. Trimming took 3 bases from V and 10 from J, leaving 10 bases between them. Germline V gene lookup returns CDR1 MNHEY and CDR2 SMNVEV (reference sequence). The CDR3: CASSFGRREQFF. Written as DNA, the CDR3 is TGTGCCAGCAGTTTTGGGCGCCGGGAGCAGTTCTTC.

This clone was counted once. This chain uses TRBV6-1 with TRBJ2-3; D uncertain. This CDR3 is 13 amino acids long. The V and J ends lost 8 bases and 0 bases respectively, with 9 bases between them. From germline, CDR1 is MNHNS and CDR2 SASEGT. The CDR3 DNA is TGTGCCAGCGACGTGAGGAGCACAGATACGCAGTATTTT. This translates into CASDVRSTDTQYF.

The chain joins TRBV29-1 to TRBJ2-7; D call uncertain. CDR3 size: 11 residues. Between the trimmed V and J ends, which lost 4 bases and 1 base, there was a span of 5 bases. Per the germline V gene, CDR1 is SQVTM and CDR2 is ANQGSEA. CDR3 protein: CSVGSSYEQYF. The CDR3 DNA reads as TGCAGCGTTGGGAGTTCCTACGAGCAGTACTTC.

The chain couples TRBV19 to TRBJ1-2, with 10 nucleotides matching TRBD1. Germline V CDR1 and CDR2: LNHDA, SQIVND (reference sequence). The CDR3 is 15 residues long. The V and J ends lost 6 bases and 5 bases, in that order; junction bases with no gene match: 9. As DNA, the CDR3 is TGTGCCAGTAGGAATCCCGGGACAGGGGAATATGGCTACACCTTC. As protein: CASRNPGTGEYGYTF.

This clone was seen a few times. The chain recombines TRBV7-9 with TRBJ2-7, with 7 bases that match TRBD1. The CDR3 runs to 14 residues. Germline CDR1 SEHNR, CDR2 FQNEAQ (reference sequence). V lost 1 base to trimming and J lost 2 bases; unmatched junction nucleotides: 2. The DNA for the CDR3 is TGTGCCAGCAGCTTAGAGACAGGGACCTACGAGCAGTACTTC. It yields the protein CASSLETGTYEQYF.

This sequence joins TRBV27 and TRBJ2-7; 7 bases are shared with TRBD1. The CDR3 loop spans 13 amino acids. Trimming took 6 bases from V and 4 from J; bases not matched to a gene: 6. In germline, CDR1 is MNHEY, CDR2 SMNVEV (reference sequence). CDR3 coding DNA: TGTGCCAGCAGAAACGGACAGGAGTACGAGCAGTACTTC. Amino acids: CASRNGQEYEQYF.

V is TRBV6-5 and J is TRBJ2-4; the match to TRBD1 covers 7 bases. J lost 3 bases, V lost 4 bases, and 9 bases had no gene match. The length of the CDR3 is 16 residues. Germline assignment: CDR1 MNHEY and CDR2 SVGAGI. The chain's CDR3 is CASSSETGHLKNIQYF. CDR3 in DNA: TGTGCCAGCAGTTCGGAGACAGGGCACCTCAAAAACATTCAGTACTTC.

The V call is TRBV2, the J call TRBJ1-5, with 7 bases matching TRBD1. The V and J ends lost 4 bases and 7 bases, in that order; junction bases with no gene match: 7. The CDR3 loop spans 14 amino acids. CDR1 SNHLY and CDR2 FYNNEI come from the germline V gene. CDR3 coding DNA: TGTGCCAGCAGTGTTAGACAGGGTGACCAGCCCCAGCATTTT. Translating gives CASSVRQGDQPQHF.

The chain couples TRBV4-2 to TRBJ1-4; possible D gene TRBD1, 5 bases. V lost 0 bases and J 4 bases, leaving 12 bases between the germline ends. The germline gives CDR1 LGHNA, CDR2 YNFKEQ. CDR3 length: 16 amino acids. The chain's CDR3 is CASSQERQGSNEKLFF. The CDR3 DNA follows: TGTGCCAGCAGCCAAGAGAGGCAGGGAAGTAATGAAAAACTGTTTTTT.

The chain joins TRBV6-5 to TRBJ1-1; 7 bases match TRBD1. The CDR3 is 15 amino acids. Germline V gene sequence: CDR1 MNHEY, CDR2 SVGAGI. V dropped 5 bases and J dropped 1; count of bases not matched to a gene: 7. DNA of the CDR3: TGTGCCAGCAGTACCCGGACAGGACCGAACACTGAAGCTTTCTTT. This encodes CASSTRTGPNTEAFF.

This clone was detected only a few times. The chain employs TRBV4-1 and TRBJ1-4; D may be TRBD1 (5 bases). Trimming cost V 1 base and J 4 bases, with 10 bases left between them. Germline V gives CDR1 MGHRA, CDR2 YSYEKL. This CDR3 has 15 residues. DNA of the CDR3: TGCGCCAGCAGCCAAGTCGGACACCTTAATGAAAAACTGTTTTTT. Translation gives CASSQVGHLNEKLFF.

V is TRBV11-2 and J is TRBJ2-2, with D unclear. V was cut by 2 bases and J by 6 bases, with 13 bases left in between. There are 15 residues in the CDR3. Germline CDR1 SGHAT, CDR2 FQNNGV. The CDR3 region is CASSLFRGTAGELFF. In nucleotides, the CDR3 is TGTGCCAGCAGCTTATTTCGCGGTACCGCCGGGGAGCTGTTTTTT.

The chain uses TRBV10-2 and TRBJ2-3; TRBD2 aligns across 8 bases. The CDR3 length is 15 residues. Germline loops: CDR1 WSHSY, CDR2 SAAADI. The V segment lost 3 bases and the J segment 1 base; nucleotides outside the gene matches: 3. CDR3 loop: CASSEMRGGTDTQYF. The DNA of the CDR3 is TGCGCCAGCAGTGAAATGCGGGGGGGCACAGATACGCAGTATTTT.

The V and J genes are TRBV5-4 and TRBJ1-2; D is uncertain. Deletions cut 1 base from V and 8 bases from J, with 12 bases between. The CDR3 runs to 13 residues. Germline V gene data show CDR1 as SGHNT and CDR2 as YYREEE (reference sequence). CDR3 amino acids: CASSLPGKEGYTF. CDR3 in DNA: TGTGCCAGCAGCTTGCCGGGGAAGGAGGGCTACACCTTC. The full variable domain, in which reference TRBV5-4 and TRBJ1-2 provide the parts outside the CDR3, is ETGVTQSPTHLIKTRGQQVTLRCSSQSGHNTVSWYQQALGQGPQFIFQYYREEENGRGNFPPRFSGLQFPNYSSELNVNALELDDSALYLCASSLPGKEGYTFGSGTRLTVV.

This sequence joins TRBV2 and TRBJ2-6, with unresolved D. This CDR3 has 13 amino acids. Germline lookup yields CDR1 SNHLY and CDR2 FYNNEI. Trimming took off 6 bases at V and 4 bases at J, with 7 bases between the two ends. CDR3 sequence (DNA): TGTGCCAGCAGAGAGTCGGGGGCCAACGTCCTGACTTTC. This translates into CASRESGANVLTF.